The clone carrying this T cell receptor beta chain has only a few counts. This entry is derived from a study of blood T cell repertoires in COVID-19. Across the whole study: The origin of the acute and convalescent COVID-19 samples was the United States, Italy and Spain.

V was clipped by 7 bases and J by 6 bases; unmatched bases: 4. The V gene's germline CDR1 is WNHNN and CDR2 SYGVQD (reference sequence). This CDR3 is built from 13 residues. The data were produced by immunoSEQ multiplex PCR, yet TCRdb's version contains in-frame clones alone and is incomplete. The table has over 250,000 clones, around 90% seen once. The TCR originated in a man in his fifties or sixties with acute or convalescent COVID-19. Sequencing was carried out using peripheral blood. The chain recombines TRBV10-1 with TRBJ2-3; 10 nucleotides align to TRBD2. CDR3 region: CASKAGGTDTQYF. The CDR3 DNA reads TGCGCCAGCAAAGCGGGGGGGACGGATACGCAGTATTTT.